This entry is about one T cell receptor (beta chain). The antigen is unknown. This record comes from a study of cytomegalovirus exposure and HLA in healthy donors. Study-wide findings and caveats: A later analysis found TCR association rates differed by HLA locus, highest for DRB1 and lowest for HLA-C. Sequencing artifact likely explains a cluster of highly shared sequence variants. Most of the CMV-associated TCR beta chains (in a later analysis) appeared to be HLA-restricted.

Amplification used 60 Vbeta primers and 13 Jbeta primers. Only in-frame clones appear in the TCRdb table, and some are missing; sequencing was by immunoSEQ multiplex PCR. This sample's table has 80,000 to 100,000 clones. With 2 bases clipped from V and 8 bases from J, the junction kept 9 bases outside the gene matches. Germline CDR1 reads GTSNPN; CDR2 reads SVGIG (reference sequence). This CDR3 is built from 16 residues. This chain connects TRBV30 to TRBJ2-1, with TRBD2 matching 13 bases. The receptor's source is a man aged 50-59 years in good health and CMV-seropositive. The sequencing input was PBMCs. For the CDR3, the DNA is TGTGCCTGGAGTCTCGGACTAGCGGGAGCCAGGGATGAGCAGTTCTTC. It translates to CAWSLGLAGARDEQFF.